These 21 T cell receptor beta chains were sequenced from one sample in a study of T-cell reconstitution after alpha-beta-depleted transplantation in children. A TCRbeta library incorporating unique molecular identifiers was prepared. One entry per CDR3 protein results from TCRdb running MiXCR on the PCR reads. The sample carries around 400,000 distinct CDR3 sequences, approximately 10% recorded once. This specimen consisted of PBMCs from the stem cell graft donor, obtained from the stem cell graft. The receptors were sampled from a human donor who donated a stem cell graft to a child with acute myeloid leukemia.

In its sample, this clonotype was seen a few times. The chain carries TRBV2 and TRBJ1-5; D may be TRBD1 (6 bases). The V end lost 8 bases, the J end lost 8 bases, and 19 bases lay between the germline ends. CDR3 size: 14 residues. Germline V CDR1 and CDR2: SNHLY, FYNNEI. The DNA of the CDR3 is TGTGCCAGCGGGGGCAGGAGGGAGCAGGAGCCCCAGCATTTT. It codes for CASGGRREQEPQHF.

This clonotype was detected ten times or more. The chain carries TRBV5-1 and TRBJ2-2; 11 bases line up with TRBD2. The germline CDR1 and CDR2 sequences are SGHRS and YFSETQ. The CDR3 has 17 residues. The V gene end was trimmed by 2 bases and the J gene end by 6 bases; junction bases not matched to a gene: 9. Here the CDR3 reads CASSFDPGLAVSGELFF. The DNA for the CDR3 is TGCGCCAGCAGCTTCGATCCGGGACTAGCGGTTTCCGGGGAGCTGTTTTTT.

The chain links TRBV20-1 to TRBJ2-5; TRBD2 aligns across 16 bases. Germline V gene data show CDR1 as DFQATT and CDR2 as SNEGSKA (reference sequence). The CDR3 consists of 17 residues. V was clipped by 1 base and J by 5 bases; unmatched bases: 7. CDR3 nucleotides: TGCAGTGCTAGAGCGGGACTAGCGGGGGGGCGCGGGGAGACCCAGTACTTC. It specifies CSARAGLAGGRGETQYF.

This clonotype turned up a few times. The chain links TRBV12-3 or TRBV12-4 to TRBJ2-3; the match to TRBD2 covers 13 bases. With V trimmed by 6 bases and J by 3 bases, 15 bases remained unmatched. This CDR3 has 19 amino acids. The CDR3 here is CASSPELAGGRRRTDTQYF. The DNA for the CDR3 is TGTGCCAGCAGCCCAGAACTAGCGGGGGGGCGAAGGAGAACAGATACGCAGTATTTT.

The chain combines TRBV12-3 or TRBV12-4 with TRBJ2-2; possible D gene TRBD2, 6 bases. Trimming took off 6 bases at V and 1 base at J, with 15 bases between the two ends. The CDR3 runs 16 residues. CDR3 DNA sequence: TGTGCCAGCAGCCCTCCCCGGGGGAAGAACACCGGGGAGCTGTTTTTT. The encoded protein is CASSPPRGKNTGELFF.

The chain has TRBV6-1 and TRBJ2-7; D not certain. This CDR3 contains 13 residues. The V end was cut by 6 bases, the J end by 6 bases, with 15 bases between. CDR1 is MNHNS, CDR2 SASEGT, per germline. CDR3 amino acids: CASSSTIYGEQYV. CDR3 nucleotides: TGTGCCAGCAGCTCCACTATATATGGCGAGCAGTACGTC.

This clonotype was detected only a few times. J is TRBJ2-6 and V is TRBV25-1, with D tentatively TRBD1 (6 bases). The CDR3 is made up of 18 amino acids. The V end was cut by 5 bases, the J end by 0 bases, with 17 bases between. CDR1 is MGHDK and CDR2 is SYGVNS in the germline V gene. For the CDR3, the DNA is TGTGCCAGCAGTCCATCAGGGGCATCCCTCTCTGGGGCCAACGTCCTGACTTTC. As protein: CASSPSGASLSGANVLTF.

This clonotype was found a few times. This chain connects TRBV11-2 to TRBJ2-5; no definite D call. The CDR3 covers 14 residues. Germline CDR1 and CDR2: SGHAT and FQNNGV. V lost 5 bases and J 1 base, leaving 11 bases between the germline ends. CDR3 loop: CASSQASPQETQYF. The CDR3 DNA sequence: TGTGCCAGCAGCCAGGCCAGCCCCCAAGAGACCCAGTACTTC.

This clonotype was counted between two and nine times. The chain couples TRBV11-2 to TRBJ2-3; D unclear. Germline assignment: CDR1 SGHAT and CDR2 FQNNGV. V was pared by 0 bases and J by 2 bases, with 6 bases between. The CDR3 contains 14 residues. This CDR3 reads CASSLDRVTDTQYF. In DNA, the CDR3 is TGTGCCAGCAGCTTAGACCGGGTCACAGATACGCAGTATTTT.

J is TRBJ2-2 and V is TRBV5-1; 7 positions match TRBD1. V trimming: 0 bases; J trimming: 1 base; junction bases outside the gene matches: 3. The CDR3 has 16 amino acids. In germline, CDR1 is SGHRS, CDR2 YFSETQ. The CDR3 sequence is CASSLVGQENTGELFF. The CDR3 coding sequence is TGCGCCAGCAGCTTGGTAGGACAGGAGAACACCGGGGAGCTGTTTTTT.

This clonotype has a handful of counts. CDR3: CASSFIQGKLAKNIQYF. The CDR3 region has the DNA TGTGCCAGCAGCTTCATCCAGGGGAAACTAGCCAAAAACATTCAGTACTTC. V gene TRBV7-2 combines with J gene TRBJ2-4; possible D gene TRBD1, 6 bases. V gave up 3 bases and J gave up 0 bases, with 15 bases separating them. Germline V gene lookup returns CDR1 SGHTA and CDR2 FQGNSA. The CDR3 loop spans 17 amino acids.

The rearrangement uses TRBV20-1 and TRBJ2-7, with D unresolved. The ends were cut back, 1 base at V and 3 bases at J, with 16 bases in the middle. Germline V CDR1 and CDR2: DFQATT, SNEGSKA (reference sequence). The CDR3 runs 15 residues. CDR3 amino acids: CSARGVSQAVYEQYF. CDR3 bases: TGCAGTGCTAGAGGGGTAAGCCAGGCGGTCTACGAGCAGTACTTC.

This clonotype has at least ten counts. This chain connects TRBV15 to TRBJ2-3; 8 positions agree with TRBD2. Trimming cost V 0 bases and J 2 bases; bases outside gene matches: 10. CDR3 size: 18 residues. In germline, CDR1 is LNHNV, CDR2 YYDKDF (reference sequence). CDR3 bases: TGTGCCACCAGCAGAGATGCGGGGGGCCTTACGGACACAGATACGCAGTATTTT. Amino acids: CATSRDAGGLTDTDTQYF.

Turning to this clonotype: This may be a read error, as it is one base from a much larger clone. This chain uses TRBV20-1 with TRBJ2-7, with no clear D. The CDR3 extends over 15 amino acids. Germline CDR1 and CDR2: DFQATT and SNEGSKA (reference sequence). Here the CDR3 reads CCARAKGAPLDEQYF. CDR3 bases: TGCTGTGCTAGAGCAAAAGGAGCGCCCCTGGACGAGCAGTACTTC.

This clonotype has a handful of counts. This chain uses TRBV16 with TRBJ2-7; the match to TRBD2 covers 8 bases. Trimming removed 7 bases from V and 4 bases from J; junction bases left unmatched: 15. CDR1 and CDR2 (germline): KGHSY, FQNENV. The CDR3 runs to 16 residues. CDR3 DNA sequence: TGTGCCAGCACCTCTACCAGAGCTAGCGGGCTATACGAGCAGTACTTC. This encodes CASTSTRASGLYEQYF.

The rearrangement uses TRBV4-2 and TRBJ2-3, with 8 bases matching TRBD1. The ends lost 2 bases at V and 0 bases at J; junction bases unmatched: 4. The CDR3 runs to 16 residues. Germline V lookup: CDR1 LGHNA, CDR2 YNFKEQ. The CDR3 region is CASSQIRQGSTDTQYF. The DNA of the CDR3 is TGTGCCAGCAGCCAAATAAGACAGGGGAGCACAGATACGCAGTATTTT.

This clonotype has just a few counts. The V gene is TRBV12-3 or TRBV12-4, the J gene TRBJ1-4, with a possible D match to TRBD1 (6 bases). This CDR3 has 14 residues. V was clipped by 5 bases and J by 7 bases, with 14 bases between them. CDR3 sequence (DNA): TGTGCCAGCAGTCCGAGGGGGACGAGTGAAAAACTGTTTTTT. Its protein product is CASSPRGTSEKLFF.

The V gene is TRBV4-3, the J gene TRBJ2-1, with 7 bases fitting TRBD1. Unmatched junction bases numbered 13, after V lost 3 bases and J lost 2 bases. The CDR3 contains 18 residues. Germline V lookup: CDR1 LGHNA, CDR2 YSLEER. The chain's CDR3 is CASSQDGTSGTAYNEQFF. The CDR3 region has the DNA TGCGCCAGCAGCCAGGATGGGACCTCCGGGACAGCCTACAATGAGCAGTTCTTC.

V is TRBV7-2 and J is TRBJ2-5, with 12 nucleotides matching TRBD2. The CDR3 runs 17 residues. Germline V gives CDR1 SGHTA, CDR2 FQGNSA. The V gene end was trimmed by 3 bases and the J gene end by 2 bases; junction bases not matched to a gene: 7. The CDR3 bases are TGTGCCAGCAGCTTTACTAGCGGGAGGATGGGACAAGAGACCCAGTACTTC. Translating it yields CASSFTSGRMGQETQYF.

This chain links TRBV7-2 with TRBJ2-2, with D uncertain. Trimming left V 2 bases short and J 4 bases short, with 8 bases between. The CDR3 is 14 amino acids. In germline, CDR1 is SGHTA, CDR2 FQGNSA. CDR3 DNA: TGTGCCAGCAGCTTATACCAGCGCACCGGGGAGCTGTTTTTT. It encodes CASSLYQRTGELFF.

This chain uses TRBV29-1 with TRBJ2-3; 8 positions agree with TRBD1. The germline CDR1 and CDR2 sequences are SQVTM and ANQGSEA. This CDR3 is built from 14 residues. Trimming removed 6 bases from V and 3 bases from J; junction bases left unmatched: 8. The chain's CDR3 is CSVSGGAGTDTQYF. CDR3 nucleotide sequence: TGCAGCGTATCAGGGGGCGCTGGAACAGATACGCAGTATTTT.